These T cell receptor beta chains were read from a single sample in a study of CD8 T cells in Susac syndrome. A single record per CDR3 protein comes from TCRdb applying MiXCR to the immunoSEQ multiplex PCR reads. Of some 400,000 distinct CDR3 sequences in the sample, approximately 85% were seen once. The sequenced material came from CD8+ T cells from PBMCs. Receptors originate from a human donor with multiple sclerosis. Each CDR3 is given with its conserved first and last residue. Each record gives: V gene, clone size, D gene, J gene, CDR3 DNA, CDR3 protein. The D gene is left open where the match is weak. Not every row has a clone size; where given, it reads once, few, many or a size class.

V gene: TRBV6-5
clone size: .
D gene: .
J gene: TRBJ2-2
CDR3 DNA: TGTGCCAGCAGGCTCTGGCAGGGATCCACCGGGGAGCTGTTTTTT
CDR3 protein: CASRLWQGSTGELFF

V gene: TRBV27
clone size: once
D gene: .
J gene: TRBJ1-2
CDR3 DNA: TGTGCCAGCAGTTTATCGGGGCAGGGGTTGAGCTATGGCTACACCTTC
CDR3 protein: CASSLSGQGLSYGYTF

V gene: TRBV21-1
clone size: .
D gene: .
J gene: TRBJ1-5
CDR3 DNA: TGTGCCAGCAGCAATCGGGACAGGGACTATATCGAAGGCAATCAGCCCCAGCATTTT
CDR3 protein: CASSNRDRDYIEGNQPQHF

V gene: TRBV6-6
clone size: .
D gene: .
J gene: TRBJ2-2
CDR3 DNA: TGTGCCAGCAGTTACTCAATCCAGACCGGGGAGCTGTTTTTT
CDR3 protein: CASSYSIQTGELFF

V gene: TRBV3-1
clone size: .
D gene: .
J gene: TRBJ2-1
CDR3 DNA: TGTGCCAGCAGCCAAGATTTCGGGGAGCGGAACAATGAGCAGTTCTTC
CDR3 protein: CASSQDFGERNNEQFF

V gene: TRBV2
clone size: .
D gene: TRBD2
J gene: TRBJ2-3
CDR3 DNA: TGTGCCAGCAGTGAAGTGCCTAGCGGACTCACAGATACGCAGTATTTT
CDR3 protein: CASSEVPSGLTDTQYF

V gene: TRBV4-1
clone size: .
D gene: TRBD1
J gene: TRBJ1-5
CDR3 DNA: TGCGCCAGCAGCTTACACAGGGGCAGCAATCAGCCCCAGCATTTT
CDR3 protein: CASSLHRGSNQPQHF

V gene: TRBV6-1
clone size: few
D gene: TRBD2
J gene: TRBJ2-5
CDR3 DNA: TGTGCCAGCACAAAGCGGGAGCAAGAGACCCAGTACTTC
CDR3 protein: CASTKREQETQYF

V gene: TRBV3-1
clone size: once
D gene: .
J gene: TRBJ1-2
CDR3 DNA: TGTGCCAGCAGCCAAGATATCGCCCCCCAAAGCGGCTATGGCTACACCTTC
CDR3 protein: CASSQDIAPQSGYGYTF

V gene: TRBV7-9
clone size: .
D gene: .
J gene: TRBJ2-2
CDR3 DNA: TGTGCCAGCAGCTCATGGTTTGCCCCCGGGGAGCTGTTTTTT
CDR3 protein: CASSSWFAPGELFF

V gene: TRBV4-1
clone size: .
D gene: .
J gene: TRBJ1-2
CDR3 DNA: TGCGCCAGCAGCCAGGTGGGGCAGAACTATGGCTACACCTTC
CDR3 protein: CASSQVGQNYGYTF

V gene: TRBV27
clone size: .
D gene: TRBD1
J gene: TRBJ2-2
CDR3 DNA: TGTGCCGCAGGGGAAGGACAGGGGGACACCGGGGAGCTGTTTTTT
CDR3 protein: CAAGEGQGDTGELFF

V gene: TRBV4-1
clone size: .
D gene: .
J gene: TRBJ2-7
CDR3 DNA: TGCGCCAGCCCGAACGCAGCCTACTACGAGCAGTACTTC
CDR3 protein: CASPNAAYYEQYF

V gene: TRBV30
clone size: .
D gene: TRBD2
J gene: TRBJ2-3
CDR3 DNA: TGTGCCTGGAACGGACTAGCGGGGGACACAGATACGCAGTATTTT
CDR3 protein: CAWNGLAGDTDTQYF

V gene: TRBV4-1
clone size: .
D gene: .
J gene: TRBJ2-7
CDR3 DNA: TGCGCCAGCAGCTACGCCCAGGGGAAATCCTACGAGCAGTACTTC
CDR3 protein: CASSYAQGKSYEQYF

V gene: TRBV30
clone size: .
D gene: .
J gene: TRBJ1-1
CDR3 DNA: TGTGCCTGGAGAGACAGTCGGACTGAAGCTTTCTTT
CDR3 protein: CAWRDSRTEAFF

V gene: TRBV30
clone size: once
D gene: TRBD1
J gene: TRBJ2-5
CDR3 DNA: TGTGCCTGGAGTACCGGGACAGGGGGCCTAGAGACCCAGTACTTC
CDR3 protein: CAWSTGTGGLETQYF

V gene: TRBV19
clone size: .
D gene: .
J gene: TRBJ2-1
CDR3 DNA: TGTGCCAGTAGTACAGAAAAGGATAGCTCCTACAATGAGCAGTTCTTC
CDR3 protein: CASSTEKDSSYNEQFF

V gene: TRBV20-1
clone size: .
D gene: TRBD2
J gene: TRBJ2-1
CDR3 DNA: TGCAGTGCAAGTAGCGGAGCGGGGGTTTACAATGAGCAGTTCTTC
CDR3 protein: CSASSGAGVYNEQFF

V gene: TRBV27
clone size: few
D gene: TRBD1
J gene: TRBJ2-7
CDR3 DNA: TGTGCCAGCAGTCACGGACAGGGGTACGAGCAGTACTTC
CDR3 protein: CASSHGQGYEQYF

V gene: TRBV24-1
clone size: .
D gene: TRBD2
J gene: TRBJ2-1
CDR3 DNA: TGTGCCACCAGTGCCAGCGGGGGGGCTCATGAGCAGTTCTTC
CDR3 protein: CATSASGGAHEQFF

V gene: TRBV25-1
clone size: .
D gene: TRBD1
J gene: TRBJ1-5
CDR3 DNA: TGTGCCAGCAGTGACAGGGGGTCGGAGGGTGAGGCCCAGCATTTT
CDR3 protein: CASSDRGSEGEAQHF

V gene: TRBV19
clone size: few
D gene: .
J gene: TRBJ2-6
CDR3 DNA: TGTGCCAGTAGTATAGCTGCTGGGGCCAACGTCCTGACTTTC
CDR3 protein: CASSIAAGANVLTF

V gene: TRBV20-1
clone size: .
D gene: .
J gene: TRBJ2-7
CDR3 DNA: TGCAGTGCTAGAGGGCAAGGAACCTACGAGCAGTACTTC
CDR3 protein: CSARGQGTYEQYF

V gene: TRBV19
clone size: .
D gene: TRBD1
J gene: TRBJ2-7
CDR3 DNA: TGTGCCAGTGGGGTGGGGACAGGGGCTTCCGAGCAGTACTTC
CDR3 protein: CASGVGTGASEQYF

V gene: TRBV27
clone size: .
D gene: .
J gene: TRBJ2-3
CDR3 DNA: TGTGCCAGCAGCCTGGCCCAAAACACAGATACGCAGTATTTT
CDR3 protein: CASSLAQNTDTQYF

V gene: TRBV6-1
clone size: .
D gene: TRBD1
J gene: TRBJ2-1
CDR3 DNA: TGTGCCAGCAGTCTGCCGGGACAGGGGCTTTATGAGCAGTTCTTC
CDR3 protein: CASSLPGQGLYEQFF

V gene: TRBV3-1
clone size: .
D gene: .
J gene: TRBJ2-5
CDR3 DNA: TGTGCCAGCAGCCCCCAGGGGTTCCAAGAGACCCAGTACTTC
CDR3 protein: CASSPQGFQETQYF

V gene: TRBV7-9
clone size: .
D gene: .
J gene: TRBJ2-7
CDR3 DNA: TGTGCCAGCACCGAGGGGGGGCACTACGAGCAGTACTTC
CDR3 protein: CASTEGGHYEQYF

V gene: TRBV18
clone size: .
D gene: TRBD1
J gene: TRBJ2-1
CDR3 DNA: TGTGCCAGCTCTCCAGGGGGAGCGTCCTACAATGAGCAGTTCTTC
CDR3 protein: CASSPGGASYNEQFF

V gene: TRBV30
clone size: .
D gene: .
J gene: TRBJ2-2
CDR3 DNA: TGTGCCTGGAGTGAAATGGGCACCGGGGAGCTGTTTTTT
CDR3 protein: CAWSEMGTGELFF

V gene: TRBV11-2
clone size: few
D gene: TRBD1
J gene: TRBJ1-4
CDR3 DNA: TGTGCCAGCAGCGAGCCGGGACAGGGGTACAAACTGTTTTTT
CDR3 protein: CASSEPGQGYKLFF

V gene: TRBV7-9
clone size: .
D gene: .
J gene: TRBJ2-2
CDR3 DNA: TGTGCCAGCAGCTTAGGCCCAGCCGCGAACACCGGGGAGCTGTTTTTT
CDR3 protein: CASSLGPAANTGELFF

V gene: TRBV12-3/TRBV12-4
clone size: .
D gene: TRBD2
J gene: TRBJ2-1
CDR3 DNA: TGTGCCAGCAGTTTAACTAGCGGTAAATACAATGAGCAGTTCTTC
CDR3 protein: CASSLTSGKYNEQFF

V gene: TRBV13
clone size: .
D gene: TRBD1
J gene: TRBJ1-2
CDR3 DNA: TGTGCCAGCAGCTTACGACAGGGCATACCCTATGGCTACACCTTC
CDR3 protein: CASSLRQGIPYGYTF

V gene: TRBV29-1
clone size: .
D gene: .
J gene: TRBJ2-7
CDR3 DNA: TGCAGCGCTGTATCAGGGGTTCGTCTGTACGAGCAGTACTTC
CDR3 protein: CSAVSGVRLYEQYF

V gene: TRBV28
clone size: .
D gene: .
J gene: TRBJ2-5
CDR3 DNA: TGTGCCAGCAGTCCCTCGCCCGACAGGTTAGAAGAGACCCAGTACTTC
CDR3 protein: CASSPSPDRLEETQYF

V gene: TRBV27
clone size: .
D gene: .
J gene: TRBJ2-1
CDR3 DNA: TGTGCCAGCACCCCTCAGTCTATTATAGCGAGCTCCTACAATGAGCAGTTCTTC
CDR3 protein: CASTPQSIIASSYNEQFF

V gene: TRBV5-1
clone size: .
D gene: .
J gene: TRBJ2-3
CDR3 DNA: TGTGCCAGCAGTTCCTACACAGATACGCAGTATTTT
CDR3 protein: CASSSYTDTQYF

V gene: TRBV12-3/TRBV12-4
clone size: .
D gene: TRBD1
J gene: TRBJ1-1
CDR3 DNA: TGTGCCAGCGCCAAGTACGACGTCAGGGGGCAAAATGAAGCTTTCTTT
CDR3 protein: CASAKYDVRGQNEAFF

V gene: TRBV4-1
clone size: .
D gene: .
J gene: TRBJ1-2
CDR3 DNA: TGCGCCAGCAGGAAATCGATCCTCGGACACCCGCGCTATGGCTACACCTTC
CDR3 protein: CASRKSILGHPRYGYTF

V gene: TRBV5-1
clone size: .
D gene: .
J gene: TRBJ1-1
CDR3 DNA: TGCGCCAGCAGCTTAACATACGGGTTTACTGAAGCTTTCTTT
CDR3 protein: CASSLTYGFTEAFF